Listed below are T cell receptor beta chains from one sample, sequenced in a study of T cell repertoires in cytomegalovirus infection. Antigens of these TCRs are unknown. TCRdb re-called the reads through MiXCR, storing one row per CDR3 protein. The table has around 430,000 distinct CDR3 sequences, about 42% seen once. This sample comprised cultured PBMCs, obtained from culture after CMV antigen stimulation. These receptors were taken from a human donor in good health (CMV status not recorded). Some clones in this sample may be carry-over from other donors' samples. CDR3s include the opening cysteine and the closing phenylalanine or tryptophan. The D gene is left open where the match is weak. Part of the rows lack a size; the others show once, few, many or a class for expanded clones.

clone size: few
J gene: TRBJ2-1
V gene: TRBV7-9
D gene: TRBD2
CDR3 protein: CASSLKRGTSGYNEQFF
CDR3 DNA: TGTGCCAGCAGCTTAAAGAGGGGGACTAGCGGTTACAATGAGCAGTTCTTC

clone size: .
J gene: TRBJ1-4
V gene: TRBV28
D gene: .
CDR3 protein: CASSPGGGTNEKLFF
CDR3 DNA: TGTGCCAGCAGTCCCGGCGGAGGAACTAATGAAAAACTGTTTTTT

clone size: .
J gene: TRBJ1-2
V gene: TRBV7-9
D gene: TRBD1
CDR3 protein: CASSFDRAGGYTF
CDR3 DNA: TGTGCCAGCAGCTTTGACAGGGCAGGTGGCTACACCTTC

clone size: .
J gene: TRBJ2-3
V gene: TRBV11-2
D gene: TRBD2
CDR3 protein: CASSSRKLATDTQYF
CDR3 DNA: TGTGCCAGCAGCTCGCGAAAACTAGCGACAGATACGCAGTATTTT

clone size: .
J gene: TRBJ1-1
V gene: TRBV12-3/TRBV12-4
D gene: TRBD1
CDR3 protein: CASRTGGLEAFF
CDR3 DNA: TGTGCCAGCCGGACAGGGGGCCTTGAGGCTTTCTTT

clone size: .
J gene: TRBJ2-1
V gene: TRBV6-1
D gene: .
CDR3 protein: CASREFSSYNEQFF
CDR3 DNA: TGTGCGAGCCGGGAGTTCAGCTCCTACAATGAGCAGTTCTTC

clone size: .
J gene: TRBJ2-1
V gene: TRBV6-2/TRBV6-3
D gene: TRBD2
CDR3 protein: CASTRGVWYNEQFF
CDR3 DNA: TGTGCCAGCACCCGGGGGGTATGGTACAATGAGCAGTTCTTC

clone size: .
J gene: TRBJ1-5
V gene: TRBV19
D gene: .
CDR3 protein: CASTDGQRDQPQHF
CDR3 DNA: TGTGCCAGCACTGATGGACAGAGAGACCAGCCCCAGCATTTT

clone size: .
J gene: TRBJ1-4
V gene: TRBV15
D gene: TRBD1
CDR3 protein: CATGQGNVEEKLFF
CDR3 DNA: TGTGCCACAGGACAGGGGAACGTGGAAGAAAAACTGTTTTTT

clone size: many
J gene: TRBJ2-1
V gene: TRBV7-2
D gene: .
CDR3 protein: CASSSTSGNEQFF
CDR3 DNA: TGTGCCAGCAGCTCCACTAGTGGCAATGAGCAGTTCTTC

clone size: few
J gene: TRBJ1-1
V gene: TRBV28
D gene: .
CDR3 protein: CASIPHGTSNTEAFF
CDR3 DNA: TGTGCCAGCATACCTCACGGGACATCGAACACTGAAGCTTTCTTT

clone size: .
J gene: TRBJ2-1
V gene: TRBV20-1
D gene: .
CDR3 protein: CSARDGHREPLSEQFF
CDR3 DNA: TGCAGTGCTAGAGATGGGCACAGGGAACCGCTAAGTGAGCAGTTCTTC

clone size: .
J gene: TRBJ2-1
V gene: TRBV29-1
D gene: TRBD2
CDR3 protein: CSVGRENYNEQFF
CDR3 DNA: TGCAGCGTGGGGAGGGAAAACTACAATGAGCAGTTCTTC

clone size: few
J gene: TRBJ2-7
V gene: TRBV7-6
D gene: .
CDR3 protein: CASSRTASLGEQYF
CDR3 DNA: TGTGCCAGCAGCCGGACAGCCTCTCTGGGGGAGCAGTACTTC

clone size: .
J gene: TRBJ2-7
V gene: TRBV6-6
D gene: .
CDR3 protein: CASNHRGLSHEQYF
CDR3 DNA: TGTGCCAGCAATCATCGAGGTCTTTCCCACGAGCAGTACTTC

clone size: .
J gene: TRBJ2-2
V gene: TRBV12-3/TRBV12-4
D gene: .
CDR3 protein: CASSLYGGPNTGELFF
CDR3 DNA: TGTGCCAGCAGTTTATATGGGGGGCCGAACACCGGGGAGCTGTTTTTT

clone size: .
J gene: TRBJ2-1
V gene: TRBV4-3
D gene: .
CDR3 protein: CASSQEPQNEQFF
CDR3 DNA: TGCGCCAGCAGCCAAGAACCCCAGAATGAGCAGTTCTTC

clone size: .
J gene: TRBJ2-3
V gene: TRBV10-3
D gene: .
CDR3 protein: CAISESGGDTQYF
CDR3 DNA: TGTGCCATCAGTGAGTCGGGAGGTGATACGCAGTATTTT

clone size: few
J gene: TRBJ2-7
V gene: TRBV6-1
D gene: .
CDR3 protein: CASRDSRDLVEQYF
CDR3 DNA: TGTGCCAGCAGAGACTCTAGGGATCTGGTTGAGCAGTACTTC

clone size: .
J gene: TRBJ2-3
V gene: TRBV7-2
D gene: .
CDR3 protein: CASSLAARTDTQYF
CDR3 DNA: TGTGCCAGCAGCTTGGCCGCCCGCACAGATACGCAGTATTTT

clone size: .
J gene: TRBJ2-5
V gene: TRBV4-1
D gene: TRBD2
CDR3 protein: CASSQGGGYGTQETQYF
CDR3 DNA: TGCGCCAGCAGCCAAGGGGGGGGGTACGGTACCCAAGAGACCCAGTACTTC

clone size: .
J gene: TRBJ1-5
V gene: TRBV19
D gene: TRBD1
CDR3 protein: CASKKGQGLISNQPQHF
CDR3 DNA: TGTGCCAGTAAGAAGGGACAGGGGTTAATCAGCAATCAGCCCCAGCATTTT